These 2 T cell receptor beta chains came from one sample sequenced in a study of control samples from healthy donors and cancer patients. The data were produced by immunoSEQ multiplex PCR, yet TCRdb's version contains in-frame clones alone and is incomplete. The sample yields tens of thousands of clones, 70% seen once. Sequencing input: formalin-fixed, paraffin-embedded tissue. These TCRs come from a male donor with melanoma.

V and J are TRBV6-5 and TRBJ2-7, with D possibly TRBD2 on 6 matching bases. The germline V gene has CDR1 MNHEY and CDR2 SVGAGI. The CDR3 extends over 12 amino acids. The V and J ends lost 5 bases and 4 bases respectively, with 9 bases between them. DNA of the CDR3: TGTGCCAGCAGTCACGGGACTTACGAGCAGTACTTC. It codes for CASSHGTYEQYF.

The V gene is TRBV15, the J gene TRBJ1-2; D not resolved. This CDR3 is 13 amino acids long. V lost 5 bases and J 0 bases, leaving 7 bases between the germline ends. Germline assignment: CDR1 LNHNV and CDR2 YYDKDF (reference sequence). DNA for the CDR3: TGTGCCACCAGCGCCCACACTAACTATGGCTACACCTTC. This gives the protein CATSAHTNYGYTF.